Below, 17 T cell receptor beta chains from the same sample are listed, as sequenced in a study of cytomegalovirus exposure and HLA in healthy donors. Primers for the PCR totalled 60 Vbeta and 13 Jbeta. Sequencing used immunoSEQ multiplex PCR; TCRdb keeps in-frame clones, though not all of them. In the table there are over 150,000 clones, just under 80% of which are singletons. The source material was PBMCs. Receptors originate from a woman aged 50 to 60 in good health and CMV-seropositive.

The chain recombines TRBV19 with TRBJ1-5; weak D call: TRBD1 (5 bases). The CDR3 spans 17 residues. CDR1 and CDR2 (germline): LNHDA, SQIVND (reference sequence). Trimming shortened V by 3 bases and J by 3 bases, and 18 bases separated the two germline ends. CDR3 sequence reads: CASSIEGARKNNQPQHF. The CDR3 DNA is TGTGCCAGTAGTATTGAAGGGGCCCGAAAAAACAATCAGCCCCAGCATTTT.

This clone was found a few times. CDR3 coding DNA: TGTGCCAGCAGTGTTACAGGGGCTTTCCAAGAGACCCAGTACTTC. This translates into CASSVTGAFQETQYF. This rearrangement joins TRBV2 to TRBJ2-5, with 7 bases fitting TRBD1. Germline loops: CDR1 SNHLY, CDR2 FYNNEI. Losses at the gene ends were 4 bases for V and 1 base for J; bases not matched to a gene: 6. The CDR3 runs 15 residues.

The chain combines TRBV6-1 with TRBJ1-3, with D uncertain. Germline lookup yields CDR1 MNHNS and CDR2 SASEGT. Trimming shortened V by 3 bases and J by 0 bases, and 18 bases separated the two germline ends. This CDR3 comprises 18 residues. Here the CDR3 DNA reads TGTGCCAGCAGTGACACTTCAAATACTTACAGCTCTGGAAACACCATATATTTT. Protein sequence: CASSDTSNTYSSGNTIYF.

This chain links TRBV18 with TRBJ2-1, with 13 nucleotides matching TRBD2. The V and J ends lost 3 bases and 2 bases, in that order; junction bases with no gene match: 7. The germline V gene has CDR1 KGHSH and CDR2 LQKENI. This CDR3 has 18 residues. The CDR3 region is CASSPRTSGGATYNEQFF. For the CDR3, the DNA is TGTGCCAGCTCACCTAGGACTAGCGGGGGCGCTACCTACAATGAGCAGTTCTTC.

This chain connects TRBV7-9 to TRBJ2-5, with 8 bases that match TRBD1. Germline values: CDR1 SEHNR, CDR2 FQNEAQ (reference sequence). V lost 3 bases, J lost 3 bases, and 9 bases stayed unmatched. The CDR3 is 16 amino acids. As DNA, the CDR3 is TGTGCCAGCAGCTTTCCAGGGGGCATGGGAGAAGAGACCCAGTACTTC. Protein sequence: CASSFPGGMGEETQYF.

The chain has TRBV19 and TRBJ2-2; 12 bases are shared with TRBD2. V lost 6 bases to trimming and J lost 5 bases; unmatched junction nucleotides: 7. The CDR3 consists of 16 residues. Germline values: CDR1 LNHDA, CDR2 SQIVND (reference sequence). The CDR3 DNA sequence: TGTGCCAGTAGCCCTCTAGCGGGGGGGCTTACCGGGGAGCTGTTTTTT. Its translation: CASSPLAGGLTGELFF.

With regard to this clone: At the DNA level, this CDR3 is encoded by other sequences in the same sample as well. The chain uses TRBV7-9 and TRBJ2-5; TRBD2 is a possible D gene (5 bases). V dropped 0 bases and J dropped 5 bases, with 7 bases sitting between them. This CDR3 is built from 13 residues. The V gene's germline CDR1 is SEHNR and CDR2 FQNEAQ (reference sequence). CDR3 protein: CASSLASGETQYF. The CDR3 nucleotides are TGTGCCAGCAGCTTAGCGAGCGGCGAGACCCAGTACTTC.

This clone was detected a few times. The CDR3 sequence: CASSARGGIEAFF. The CDR3 DNA follows: TGCGCCAGCAGCGCCAGAGGGGGCATCGAAGCTTTCTTT. The chain joins TRBV5-1 to TRBJ1-1; 7 bases agree with TRBD1. The V gene's germline CDR1 is SGHRS and CDR2 YFSETQ. V was clipped by 4 bases and J by 8 bases; unmatched bases: 8. The CDR3 has 13 amino acids.

The V gene is TRBV9, the J gene TRBJ2-3; 8 positions match TRBD1. CDR3 length: 14 residues. CDR1 and CDR2 from the germline V gene are SGDLS and YYNGEE. V lost 4 bases and J lost 5; bases outside the gene matches: 6. The CDR3 bases are TGTGCCAGCAGCTTCAGGGGGCCGGAAGATACGCAGTATTTT. Its translation: CASSFRGPEDTQYF.

This clone was picked up a small number of times. The chain joins TRBV6-1 to TRBJ2-5; D not resolved. The DNA matches TRBJ2-7 better at its end, which makes the J call doubtful. The germline V gene encodes CDR1 MNHNS and CDR2 SASEGT. The CDR3 sequence is 14 residues long. CDR3 protein: CASSAARSTYEQYF. In nucleotides, the CDR3 is TGTGCCAGCAGTGCGGCCAGGTCAACCTACGAGCAGTACTTC.

The table lists this clone with a count of one. V gene TRBV7-3 combines with J gene TRBJ1-1, with D possibly TRBD1 on 6 matching bases. This CDR3 is built from 15 residues. The germline V gene has CDR1 SGHTA and CDR2 FQGTGA. Trimming took 5 bases from V and 1 from J, leaving 14 bases between them. CDR3 protein: CASSPLGGRNTEAFF. The CDR3 bases are TGTGCCAGCAGCCCACTCGGGGGGCGGAACACTGAAGCTTTCTTT.

The chain is built from TRBV2 and TRBJ1-1, with TRBD1 matching over 7 bases. The V gene end was trimmed by 3 bases and the J gene end by 4 bases; junction bases not matched to a gene: 8. This CDR3 is built from 15 residues. CDR1 is SNHLY, CDR2 FYNNEI, per germline. This chain's CDR3 is CASSDLTGAVTEAFF. In DNA, the CDR3 is TGTGCCAGCAGTGATCTCACAGGGGCTGTCACTGAAGCTTTCTTT.

This clone was observed a few times. The rearrangement joins TRBV5-1 to TRBJ1-5; D unclear. This CDR3 has 13 residues. CDR1 and CDR2 from the germline V gene are SGHRS and YFSETQ. With 0 bases removed from V and 4 bases from J, the gap between germline ends came to 5 bases. Here the CDR3 DNA reads TGCGCCAGCAGCTTGGGCCGGAATCAGCCCCAGCATTTT. It specifies CASSLGRNQPQHF.

The J gene is TRBJ1-3, the V gene TRBV7-3; the D gene is possibly TRBD1 (6 bases). The CDR3 sequence is 14 residues long. V was clipped by 0 bases and J by 4 bases, with 7 bases between them. The germline CDR1 and CDR2 sequences are SGHTA and FQGTGA. The CDR3 coding sequence is TGTGCCAGCAGCTTAACGGGGGCCGGAAACACCATATATTTT. Its protein product is CASSLTGAGNTIYF.

The rearrangement links TRBV6-1 to TRBJ2-5; D ambiguous. The J call may be faulty, since TRBJ2-7 better matches the DNA end. CDR1 MNHNS and CDR2 SASEGT come from the germline V gene. The CDR3 is 11 amino acids. The CDR3 spells CASSFVYEQYF. The CDR3 DNA sequence: TGTGCCAGCAGCTTTGTCTACGAGCAGTACTTC.

This clone came up a few times. The gene calls are TRBV6-1 and TRBJ2-2; 7 bases align to TRBD1. Germline V CDR1 and CDR2: MNHNS, SASEGT. CDR3 size: 16 residues. The V and J ends lost 2 bases and 4 bases, in that order; junction bases with no gene match: 7. CDR3 residues: CASSEPWTGATGELFF. CDR3 sequence (DNA): TGTGCCAGCAGTGAACCTTGGACAGGAGCCACCGGGGAGCTGTTTTTT.

The rearrangement uses TRBV19 and TRBJ2-5, with D perhaps matching TRBD1 (6 bases). CDR1 and CDR2 (germline): LNHDA, SQIVND (reference sequence). This CDR3 is built from 15 residues. The ends were cut back, 0 bases at V and 3 bases at J, with 11 bases in the middle. The CDR3 region is CASSIDRAGEETQYF. The CDR3 coding sequence is TGTGCCAGTAGTATAGATCGGGCAGGGGAAGAGACCCAGTACTTC.